This passage covers 14 T cell receptor beta chains from one sample sequenced in a study of blood T cell repertoires in COVID-19. The repertoire was sequenced with immunoSEQ multiplex PCR; TCRdb's copy has only in-frame clones and lacks some. The sample contains over 100,000 clones, roughly 83% of which appear only once. Sequencing was performed on peripheral blood. These receptors were obtained from a woman in her 70s with acute or convalescent COVID-19.

This clone was found once. The rearrangement uses TRBV4-1 and TRBJ2-7; possibly TRBD2 for D (7 bases). The CDR3 extends over 18 amino acids. The germline CDR1 and CDR2 sequences are MGHRA and YSYEKL. V shed 3 bases and J shed 6 bases, with 27 bases lying between them. CDR3 in amino acids: CASSHDSPTGGRMGEQYF. CDR3 DNA sequence: TGCGCCAGCAGCCACGACAGTCCGACCGGGGGGCGCATGGGCGAGCAGTACTTC.

V is TRBV27 and J is TRBJ2-7; D ambiguous. Trimming removed 5 bases from V and 3 bases from J, with 17 bases in between. The CDR3 totals 15 residues. The germline gives CDR1 MNHEY, CDR2 SMNVEV (reference sequence). CDR3 sequence (DNA): TGTGCCAGCAGTCCTTCCGGGTCAACCCTCTACGAGCAGTACTTC. This translates into CASSPSGSTLYEQYF.

This clone was detected only a few times. The chain recombines TRBV7-8 with TRBJ1-1; 8 nucleotides match TRBD1. This CDR3 has 15 amino acids. The germline V gene encodes CDR1 SGHVS and CDR2 FQNEAQ. Losses at the gene ends were 1 base for V and 0 bases for J; bases not matched to a gene: 1. The CDR3 coding sequence is TGTGCCAGCAGCTTAGACAGGGGGGTGAACACTGAAGCTTTCTTT. Protein sequence: CASSLDRGVNTEAFF.

The V gene is TRBV19, the J gene TRBJ1-5, with D possibly matching TRBD1 (6 bases). CDR3 length equals 15 residues. V gave up 8 bases and J gave up 6 bases, with 20 bases separating them. Germline V CDR1 and CDR2: LNHDA, SQIVND (reference sequence). CDR3 residues: CASATGQLSVQPQHF. CDR3 DNA: TGTGCCAGTGCTACGGGACAACTTTCGGTTCAGCCCCAGCATTTT. Drawing the rest from reference TRBV19 and TRBJ1-5, the complete variable domain is DGGITQSPKYLFRKEGQNVTLSCEQNLNHDAMYWYRQDPGQGLRLIYYSQIVNDFQKGDIAEGYSVSREKKESFPLTVTSAQKNPTAFYLCASATGQLSVQPQHFGDGTRLSIL.

This clone was picked up one time. The V call is TRBV6-1, the J call TRBJ2-1; TRBD2 is a possible D gene (6 bases). With 2 bases removed from V and 5 bases from J, the gap between germline ends came to 13 bases. This CDR3 is 15 amino acids long. Germline V gene lookup returns CDR1 MNHNS and CDR2 SASEGT. CDR3 loop: CASSEQGLENNEQFF. CDR3 nucleotides: TGTGCCAGCAGTGAACAGGGACTGGAGAACAATGAGCAGTTCTTC.

This chain uses TRBV5-1 with TRBJ1-3, with a tentative D call TRBD1 (5 bases). The V end was cut by 3 bases, the J end by 0 bases, with 10 bases between. Germline V lookup: CDR1 SGHRS, CDR2 YFSETQ. This CDR3 is built from 15 residues. The CDR3 region is CASSSGRASGNTIYF. The CDR3 nucleotides read TGCGCCAGCAGCTCTGGCAGGGCCTCTGGAAACACCATATATTTT.

The chain uses TRBV5-1 and TRBJ1-2, with 8 bases lining up with TRBD1. Germline CDR1 SGHRS, CDR2 YFSETQ. V gave up 4 bases and J gave up 0 bases; unmatched junction bases: 2. This CDR3 comprises 14 residues. CDR3 coding DNA: TGCGCCAGCAGCCAGACAGGGGCTAACTATGGCTACACCTTC. It specifies CASSQTGANYGYTF.

The genes are TRBV19 and TRBJ1-6; 8 nucleotides match TRBD1. V lost 5 bases to trimming and J lost 7 bases; unmatched junction nucleotides: 7. Germline CDR1 is LNHDA and CDR2 is SQIVND (reference sequence). The CDR3 is made up of 15 amino acids. In DNA, the CDR3 is TGTGCCAGTAGTCGGACAGGGACCGAGAATTCACCCCTCCACTTT. As protein: CASSRTGTENSPLHF.

V usage is TRBV5-1 and J usage is TRBJ1-2, with 12 bases fitting TRBD1. The CDR3 totals 15 residues. Germline V lookup: CDR1 SGHRS, CDR2 YFSETQ. V lost 0 bases to trimming and J lost 7 bases; unmatched junction nucleotides: 4. CDR3 protein: CASSLAPGQGAGYTF. As DNA, the CDR3 is TGCGCCAGCAGCTTGGCCCCGGGACAGGGGGCTGGCTACACCTTC.

The genes are TRBV3-1 (or the pseudogene TRBV3-2) and TRBJ2-1; possibly TRBD2 for D (6 bases). The length of the CDR3 is 14 residues. Between the trimmed V and J ends, which lost 0 bases and 12 bases, there was a span of 15 bases. Germline values: CDR1 LGHDT, CDR2 YNNKEL (reference sequence). CDR3 DNA: TGTGCCAGCAGCCAAGATTTGGGGAGGCAGGGGCAGTTCTTC. Protein product: CASSQDLGRQGQFF.

This clone was recorded at least ten times. The chain carries TRBV6-5 and TRBJ2-7; D unclear. This CDR3 has 14 residues. Trimming shortened V by 9 bases and J by 3 bases, and 18 bases separated the two germline ends. Germline lookup yields CDR1 MNHEY and CDR2 SVGAGI. CDR3 nucleotide sequence: TGTGCCAGTTCCCCCACCGACACCGACTACGAGCAGTACTTC. It specifies CASSPTDTDYEQYF.

This clone was seen just once. The chain joins TRBV11-2 to TRBJ1-4; D gene unclear. V dropped 2 bases and J dropped 8 bases, with 12 bases sitting between them. The CDR3 contains 14 residues. Germline CDR1 SGHAT, CDR2 FQNNGV. In DNA, the CDR3 is TGTGCCAGCAGCTTACGGTTTAATGAAGAAAAACTGTTTTTT. Its protein product is CASSLRFNEEKLFF.

The chain has TRBV30 and TRBJ2-1; 7 bases line up with TRBD2. Germline CDR1 and CDR2: GTSNPN and SVGIG (reference sequence). Trimming at V came to 4 bases and at J to 0 bases, leaving 3 bases not matched to a gene. This CDR3 is 14 amino acids long. This CDR3 is CAWTSGSSYNEQFF. Here the CDR3 DNA reads TGTGCCTGGACTAGCGGTAGCTCCTACAATGAGCAGTTCTTC.

The rearrangement links TRBV6-1 to TRBJ2-6, with a weak D call TRBD2 (6 bases). Germline V lookup: CDR1 MNHNS, CDR2 SASEGT. V dropped 2 bases and J dropped 2 bases, with 19 bases sitting between them. The CDR3 is made up of 19 amino acids. This chain's CDR3 is CASSENPRRVVAGANVLTF. CDR3 nucleotides: TGTGCCAGCAGTGAAAACCCTAGGAGGGTAGTCGCTGGGGCCAACGTCCTGACTTTC.